These 27 T cell receptor beta chains originate from one sample sequenced in a study of T-cell reconstitution after alpha-beta-depleted transplantation in children. Preparation of the TCRbeta library used unique molecular identifiers. Each CDR3 protein is one row after TCRdb ran MiXCR on the PCR reads. The repertoire includes approximately 490,000 distinct CDR3 sequences, 10% of them detected once, and about 2.1% sits in the top ten. The starting material was PBMCs, obtained before TCRalphabeta/CD19-depleted stem cell transplant. The receptors were gathered from a child younger than 10 with inherited bone marrow failure, due to receive a stem cell transplant.

This clonotype was recorded at least ten times. V usage is TRBV5-4 and J usage is TRBJ2-3, with unresolved D. This CDR3 is built from 17 residues. V lost 4 bases and J lost 5, with 23 bases in between. Germline CDR1 is SGHNT and CDR2 is YYREEE (reference sequence). This chain's CDR3 is CASSKPAYGVSGDTQYF. DNA for the CDR3: TGTGCCAGCAGCAAACCAGCTTATGGGGTTAGTGGAGATACGCAGTATTTT.

V and J are TRBV4-3 and TRBJ1-2; D may be TRBD1 (6 bases). Germline V CDR1 and CDR2: LGHNA, YSLEER. The CDR3 has 15 amino acids. Trimming pared 4 bases from V and 0 bases from J, leaving 12 bases between. CDR3 residues: CASSLGQSSNYGYTF. The DNA for the CDR3 is TGCGCCAGCAGCCTCGGACAGTCTTCTAACTATGGCTACACCTTC.

In this sample, this clonotype turned up many times. The CDR3 DNA sequence: TGTGCCAGCAGCCAAACTAGATCCGGGGAGCTGTTTTTT. This translates into CASSQTRSGELFF. The rearrangement uses TRBV3-1 and TRBJ2-2; the D gene is possibly TRBD2 (5 bases). The V gene's germline CDR1 is LGHDT and CDR2 YNNKEL (reference sequence). The length of the CDR3 is 13 residues. Between the trimmed V and J ends, which lost 2 bases and 6 bases, there was a span of 7 bases.

With regard to this clonotype: A much more abundant neighbour one base away suggests this may be a read error. This chain connects TRBV5-1 to TRBJ2-3; 9 bases map to TRBD2. This CDR3 has 16 amino acids. Germline assignment: CDR1 SGHRS and CDR2 YFSETQ. CDR3 sequence reads: CASSLGASGTTDTLYF. CDR3 DNA sequence: TGCGCCAGCAGCTTGGGGGCTAGCGGGACGACAGATACGCTGTATTTT.

The genes are TRBV7-2 and TRBJ1-5; tentatively, D is TRBD1 (5 bases). Germline V lookup: CDR1 SGHTA, CDR2 FQGNSA. The CDR3 consists of 16 residues. The ends were cut back, 4 bases at V and 4 bases at J, with 17 bases in the middle. CDR3 protein: CASSSRTGFLNQPQHF. CDR3 nucleotides: TGTGCCAGCAGCTCGAGAACAGGATTTCTAAATCAGCCCCAGCATTTT.

This clonotype was counted ten times or more. J is TRBJ2-5 and V is TRBV4-3, with D maybe TRBD2 (6 bases). CDR3 length: 14 amino acids. CDR1 LGHNA and CDR2 YSLEER come from the germline V gene. The germline V and J ends were trimmed by 10 bases and 2 bases, with 17 bases remaining between them. The CDR3 DNA sequence: TGCGCCACCGGGGGTAGCGGAAAACAAGAGACCCAGTACTTC. Translating it yields CATGGSGKQETQYF.

This clonotype was seen many times. The chain carries TRBV2 and TRBJ2-5; 8 positions match TRBD1. The CDR3 loop spans 15 amino acids. Looked up from germline, CDR1 is SNHLY and CDR2 is FYNNEI. J lost 1 base, V lost 10 bases, and 11 bases had no gene match. The CDR3 loop reads CATTGGRSSQETQYF. The CDR3 coding sequence is TGTGCCACAACAGGGGGGCGGAGTTCCCAAGAGACCCAGTACTTC.

This clonotype has at least ten counts. This chain joins TRBV4-3 and TRBJ2-3; no definite D call. Germline V gene sequence: CDR1 LGHNA, CDR2 YSLEER. Trimming stripped 0 bases from V and 4 bases from J, with 14 bases between. CDR3 length: 16 amino acids. CDR3 residues: CASSQDPSEVADTQYF. The CDR3 region has the DNA TGCGCCAGCAGCCAAGATCCTAGTGAGGTCGCAGATACGCAGTATTTT.

The chain couples TRBV19 to TRBJ2-1, with 9 nucleotides matching TRBD2. With V trimmed by 5 bases and J by 3 bases, 5 bases remained unmatched. The germline gives CDR1 LNHDA, CDR2 SQIVND (reference sequence). CDR3 length: 15 residues. CDR3 sequence reads: CASSVGLAFYNEQFF. CDR3 in DNA: TGTGCCAGTAGTGTGGGACTAGCTTTCTACAATGAGCAGTTCTTC. Full variable domain (rest looked up from reference TRBV19 and TRBJ2-1): DGGITQSPKYLFRKEGQNVTLSCEQNLNHDAMYWYRQDPGQGLRLIYYSQIVNDFQKGDIAEGYSVSREKKESFPLTVTSAQKNPTAFYLCASSVGLAFYNEQFFGPGTRLTVL.

This clonotype was detected a few times. The CDR3 spells CASSLEGGRRNQPQHF. CDR3 bases: TGTGCCAGCAGCTTAGAGGGGGGCAGACGCAATCAGCCCCAGCATTTT. This chain uses TRBV7-6 with TRBJ1-5; D is perhaps TRBD1 (6 bases). With 1 base removed from V and 2 bases from J, the gap between germline ends came to 12 bases. CDR3 size: 16 residues. Germline CDR1 is SGHVS and CDR2 is FNYEAQ. Combining the CDR3 with reference TRBV7-6 and TRBJ1-5 gives the whole variable domain GAGVSQSPRYKVTKRGQDVALRCDPISGHVSLYWYRQALGQGPEFLTYFNYEAQQDKSGLPNDRFSAERPEGSISTLTIQRTEQRDSAMYRCASSLEGGRRNQPQHFGDGTRLSIL.

The sample holds a few counts of this clonotype. The chain couples TRBV18 to TRBJ2-3; 10 nucleotides match TRBD1. V lost 6 bases, J lost 0 bases, and 3 bases stayed unmatched. This CDR3 contains 15 residues. CDR1 is KGHSH, CDR2 LQKENI, per germline. DNA of the CDR3: TGTGCCAGCTCCCGGGACAGGGGCAGCACAGATACGCAGTATTTT. It codes for CASSRDRGSTDTQYF. Variable domain in full (rest from reference TRBV18 and TRBJ2-3): NAGVMQNPRHLVRRRGQEARLRCSPMKGHSHVYWYRQLPEEGLKFMVYLQKENIIDESGMPKERFSAEFPKEGPSILRIQQVVRGDSAAYFCASSRDRGSTDTQYFGPGTRLTVL.

In this sample, this clonotype turned up a few times. The V and J genes are TRBV4-3 and TRBJ1-4; D uncertain. The CDR3 has 18 amino acids. CDR1 and CDR2 from the germline V gene are LGHNA and YSLEER. V lost 0 bases and J lost 6, with 20 bases in between. The CDR3 coding sequence is TGCGCCAGCAGCCAAGATGCATCCCACGTCCGGTGGGATGAAAAACTGTTTTTT. It encodes CASSQDASHVRWDEKLFF.

The sample holds many counts of this clonotype. The J gene is TRBJ1-2, the V gene TRBV6-1; D remains ambiguous. Trimming pared 2 bases from V and 7 bases from J, leaving 11 bases between. Germline V gene lookup returns CDR1 MNHNS and CDR2 SASEGT. This CDR3 has 13 residues. The CDR3: CASSEQPRGGYTF. For the CDR3, the DNA is TGTGCCAGCAGTGAACAACCGCGGGGTGGCTACACCTTC.

In its sample, this clonotype was seen a few times. The V gene is TRBV3-1, the J gene TRBJ1-6; D is unresolved. CDR1 is LGHDT, CDR2 YNNKEL, per germline (reference sequence). Trimming took 1 base from V and 5 from J, leaving 12 bases between them. This CDR3 is 16 amino acids long. The CDR3 nucleotides are TGTGCCAGCAGCCAAGGTCCAAATTCGGATAATTCACCCCTCCACTTT. As protein: CASSQGPNSDNSPLHF.

This clonotype was recorded many times. The V and J genes are TRBV4-3 and TRBJ2-7; D gene uncertain. Trimming removed 2 bases from V and 0 bases from J, with 14 bases in between. CDR3 length equals 16 residues. The V gene's germline CDR1 is LGHNA and CDR2 YSLEER. The CDR3 is CASSQIPALNSYEQYF. The CDR3 region has the DNA TGCGCCAGCAGCCAAATCCCAGCGCTGAACTCCTACGAGCAGTACTTC.

This clonotype was counted once. The rearrangement uses TRBV12-3 or TRBV12-4 and TRBJ2-4, with D tentatively TRBD1 (6 bases). V gave up 5 bases and J gave up 5 bases, with 7 bases separating them. The CDR3 is 12 residues long. CDR3 in amino acids: CASSHRENIQYF. The CDR3 DNA follows: TGTGCCAGCAGTCACAGGGAAAACATTCAGTACTTC.

This clonotype was seen repeatedly, ten times or more. CDR3: CASSLVEGSYTYEQYF. CDR3 DNA sequence: TGTGCCAGCAGCTTAGTAGAGGGATCATATACCTACGAGCAGTACTTC. The V and J genes are TRBV7-9 and TRBJ2-7; perhaps TRBD2 as D (5 bases). The CDR3 is 16 amino acids. The germline CDR1 and CDR2 sequences are SEHNR and FQNEAQ (reference sequence). Deletions cut 1 base from V and 2 bases from J, with 15 bases between.

The sample holds many counts of this clonotype. J is TRBJ1-5 and V is TRBV2; D gene unclear. V shed 4 bases and J shed 2 bases, with 9 bases lying between them. The CDR3 contains 14 residues. Looked up from germline, CDR1 is SNHLY and CDR2 is FYNNEI. CDR3 amino acids: CASSAVTGNQPQHF. CDR3 DNA sequence: TGTGCCAGCAGTGCTGTCACAGGCAATCAGCCCCAGCATTTT.

This clonotype has just a few counts. The chain uses TRBV20-1 and TRBJ1-5; D is uncertain. The CDR3 length is 14 residues. Trimming removed 6 bases at V and 0 bases at J, with 12 bases between. Germline V gives CDR1 DFQATT, CDR2 SNEGSKA (reference sequence). The CDR3 loop is CSAVNPYSNQPQHF. CDR3 nucleotide sequence: TGCAGTGCCGTCAACCCTTATAGCAATCAGCCCCAGCATTTT.

This clonotype was counted ten times or more. CDR3 DNA sequence: TGTGCCAGCAGCTTAGCCTCAACTTACGACAGTGAGCAGTTCTTC. Protein product: CASSLASTYDSEQFF. The chain links TRBV7-2 to TRBJ2-1, with D perhaps matching TRBD1 (5 bases). CDR1 is SGHTA, CDR2 FQGNSA, per germline. The length of the CDR3 is 15 residues. V lost 0 bases and J lost 9, with 15 bases in between.

The chain joins TRBV6-1 to TRBJ2-2; 11 bases fit TRBD2. Germline CDR1 is MNHNS and CDR2 is SASEGT. The trim removed 6 bases at V and 10 bases at J, leaving 7 bases unmatched. The CDR3 length is 14 residues. CDR3 in amino acids: CASRGTSGLQELFF. CDR3 nucleotide sequence: TGTGCCAGCAGGGGGACTAGCGGACTACAGGAGCTGTTTTTT.

This clonotype has ten or more counts. The genes are TRBV6-1 and TRBJ2-2; D is unclear. The V gene lost 6 bases and the J gene lost 6 bases, with 11 bases spanning the gap. This CDR3 is 13 amino acids long. Per germline, CDR1 MNHNS and CDR2 SASEGT. CDR3 sequence reads: CASRRFGSGELFF. The DNA of the CDR3 is TGTGCCAGCAGGCGATTTGGGTCCGGGGAGCTGTTTTTT.

This clonotype was counted at least ten times. This chain connects TRBV20-1 to TRBJ2-3, with TRBD1 matching over 7 bases. V lost 4 bases, J lost 4 bases, and 5 bases stayed unmatched. Per the germline V gene, CDR1 is DFQATT and CDR2 is SNEGSKA (reference sequence). CDR3 length: 13 residues. This chain's CDR3 is CSATDRAADTQYF. The CDR3 DNA follows: TGCAGTGCTACAGACAGGGCCGCAGATACGCAGTATTTT.

This clonotype was found many times. V gene TRBV7-6 combines with J gene TRBJ2-3; D may correspond to TRBD1 or TRBD2 (5 bases each). The CDR3 sequence is 17 residues long. Trimming shortened V by 3 bases and J by 3 bases, and 19 bases separated the two germline ends. Germline-derived CDR1 and CDR2 are SGHVS and FNYEAQ. The CDR3 coding sequence is TGTGCCAGCAGCTTTGGTTCCATGGGGGACGATACAGATACGCAGTATTTT. Protein sequence: CASSFGSMGDDTDTQYF.

The table lists this clonotype with many counts. One end of the junction fails to match germline, which may point to a read error. The rearrangement links TRBV11-1 to TRBJ1-1; D is unclear. CDR3 size: 17 residues. CDR1 SGHAT and CDR2 FQDESV come from the germline V gene (reference sequence). The CDR3 nucleotides read TGTGCCAGCAGGTTAGGCGGGAGCGGTTGGATGGACACTGAAGCTTTCTTT. This encodes CASRLGGSGWMDTEAFF.

This clonotype was recorded at least ten times. The chain has TRBV27 and TRBJ2-3, with a weak D call TRBD2 (6 bases). V was clipped by 5 bases and J by 1 base, with 13 bases between them. The germline gives CDR1 MNHEY, CDR2 SMNVEV (reference sequence). This CDR3 comprises 15 residues. The CDR3 loop reads CASSKGWGGTDTQYF. The DNA of the CDR3 is TGTGCCAGCAGTAAGGGGTGGGGGGGCACAGATACGCAGTATTTT.

The table lists this clonotype with many counts. At one boundary the junction diverges from the germline segment, which might be a read error. This chain links TRBV27 with TRBJ2-2; D not resolved. CDR3 length: 11 residues. Germline CDR1 and CDR2: MNHEY and SMNVEV (reference sequence). CDR3 in DNA: TGTGCCAGCCGTTTTGTCGGGGAGCTGTTTTTT. Amino acid sequence: CASRFVGELFF.